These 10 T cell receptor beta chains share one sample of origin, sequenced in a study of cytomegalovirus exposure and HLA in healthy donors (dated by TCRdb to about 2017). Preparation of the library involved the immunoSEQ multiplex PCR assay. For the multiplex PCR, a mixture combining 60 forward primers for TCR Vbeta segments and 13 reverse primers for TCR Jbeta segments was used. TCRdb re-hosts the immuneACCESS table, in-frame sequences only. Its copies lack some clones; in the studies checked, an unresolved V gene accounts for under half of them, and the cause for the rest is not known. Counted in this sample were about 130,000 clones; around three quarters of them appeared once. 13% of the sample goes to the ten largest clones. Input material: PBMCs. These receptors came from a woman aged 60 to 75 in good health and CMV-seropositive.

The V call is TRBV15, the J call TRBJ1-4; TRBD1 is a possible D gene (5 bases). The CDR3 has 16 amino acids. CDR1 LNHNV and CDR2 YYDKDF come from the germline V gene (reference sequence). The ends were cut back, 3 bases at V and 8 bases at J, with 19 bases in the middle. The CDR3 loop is CATSSPRAIGPEKLFF. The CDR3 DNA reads TGTGCCACCAGCAGTCCCAGGGCCATCGGCCCGGAAAAACTGTTTTTT. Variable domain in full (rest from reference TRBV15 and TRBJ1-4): DAMVIQNPRYQVTQFGKPVTLSCSQTLNHNVMYWYQQKSSQAPKLLFHYYDKDFNNEADTPDNFQSRRPNTSFCFLDIRSPGLGDTAMYLCATSSPRAIGPEKLFFGSGTQLSVL.

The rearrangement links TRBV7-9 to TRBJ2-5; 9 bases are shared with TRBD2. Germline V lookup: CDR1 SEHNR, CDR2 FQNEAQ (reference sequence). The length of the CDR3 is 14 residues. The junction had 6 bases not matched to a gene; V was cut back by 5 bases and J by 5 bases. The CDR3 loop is CASSPSSGGETQYF. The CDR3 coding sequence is TGTGCCAGCAGCCCTTCCAGCGGGGGGGAGACCCAGTACTTC.

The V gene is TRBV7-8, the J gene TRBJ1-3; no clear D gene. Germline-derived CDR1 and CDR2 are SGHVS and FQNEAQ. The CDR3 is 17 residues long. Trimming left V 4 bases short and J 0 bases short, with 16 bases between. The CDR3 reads CASSSSIGLSSGNTIYF. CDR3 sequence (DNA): TGTGCCAGCAGCTCTTCAATTGGACTAAGCTCTGGAAACACCATATATTTT. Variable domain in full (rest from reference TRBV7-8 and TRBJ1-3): GAGVSQSPRYKVAKRGQDVALRCDPISGHVSLFWYQQALGQGPEFLTYFQNEAQLDKSGLPSDRFFAERPEGSVSTLKIQRTQQEDSAVYLCASSSSIGLSSGNTIYFGEGSWLTVV.

The CDR3 is CASSKRGSSYNEQFF. In DNA form, the CDR3 reads TGTGCCAGCAGCAAAAGGGGGAGCTCCTACAATGAGCAGTTCTTC. This chain connects TRBV7-2 to TRBJ2-1; tentative D call: TRBD1 (6 bases). CDR1 and CDR2 from the germline V gene are SGHTA and FQGNSA. This CDR3 has 15 residues. V was pared by 5 bases and J by 0 bases, with 11 bases between.

The CDR3 DNA reads as TGTGCCAGCAGCTTAGGGACTAGCGGGGCCGAGCAGTACTTC. Translated, it gives CASSLGTSGAEQYF. The chain uses TRBV7-9 and TRBJ2-7; 12 bases map to TRBD2. Germline V CDR1 and CDR2: SEHNR, FQNEAQ (reference sequence). CDR3 length equals 14 residues. After removal of 1 base from V and 6 bases from J, the junction contained 1 base not matched to a gene. The whole variable domain, remainder taken from reference TRBV7-9 and TRBJ2-7, is DTGVSQNPRHKITKRGQNVTFRCDPISEHNRLYWYRQTLGQGPEFLTYFQNEAQLEKSRLLSDRFSAERPKGSFSTLEIQRTEQGDSAMYLCASSLGTSGAEQYFGPGTRLTVT.

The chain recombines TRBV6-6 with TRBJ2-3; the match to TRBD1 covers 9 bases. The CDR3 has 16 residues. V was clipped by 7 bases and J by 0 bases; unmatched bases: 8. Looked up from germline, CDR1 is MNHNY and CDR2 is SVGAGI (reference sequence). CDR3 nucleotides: TGTGCCAGCATAAGCGGGACAGGGAGAAGCACAGATACGCAGTATTTT. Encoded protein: CASISGTGRSTDTQYF.

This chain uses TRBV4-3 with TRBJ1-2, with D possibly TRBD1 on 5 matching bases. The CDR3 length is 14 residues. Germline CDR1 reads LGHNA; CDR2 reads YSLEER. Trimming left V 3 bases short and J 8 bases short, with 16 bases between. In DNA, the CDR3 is TGCGCCAGCAGCCAGAGGAGACAGACCCAGGGCTACACCTTC. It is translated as CASSQRRQTQGYTF.

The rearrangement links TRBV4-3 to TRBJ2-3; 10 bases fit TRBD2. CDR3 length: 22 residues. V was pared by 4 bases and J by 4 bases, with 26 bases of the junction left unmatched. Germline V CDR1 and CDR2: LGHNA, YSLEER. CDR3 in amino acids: CASSPLPGLASPAALGADTQYF. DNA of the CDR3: TGCGCCAGCAGCCCGCTGCCGGGACTAGCGTCACCCGCAGCGTTAGGCGCAGATACGCAGTATTTT.

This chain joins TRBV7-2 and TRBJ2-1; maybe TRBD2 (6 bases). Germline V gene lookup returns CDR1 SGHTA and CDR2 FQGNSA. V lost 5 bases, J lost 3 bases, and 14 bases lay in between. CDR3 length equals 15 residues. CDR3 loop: CASSDSGLYYNEQFF. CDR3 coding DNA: TGTGCCAGCAGCGACTCGGGACTTTACTACAATGAGCAGTTCTTC. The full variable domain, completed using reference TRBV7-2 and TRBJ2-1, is GAGVSQSPSNKVTEKGKDVELRCDPISGHTALYWYRQSLGQGLEFLIYFQGNSAPDKSGLPSDRFSAERTGGSVSTLTIQRTQQEDSAVYLCASSDSGLYYNEQFFGPGTRLTVL.

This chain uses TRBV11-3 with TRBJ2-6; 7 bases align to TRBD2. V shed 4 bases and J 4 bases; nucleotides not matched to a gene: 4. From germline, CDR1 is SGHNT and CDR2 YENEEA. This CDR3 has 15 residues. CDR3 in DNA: TGTGCCAGCAGCTCCGGGGGGACCGGGGCCAACGTCCTGACTTTC. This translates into CASSSGGTGANVLTF.